This T cell receptor (beta chain) was captured in a study of cytomegalovirus exposure and HLA in healthy donors. Produced via immunoSEQ multiplex PCR; TCRdb's table is partial and in-frame only. The table has 110,000 or so clones, over 75% seen once. The specimen sequenced was PBMCs. This sequence was found in a woman in her twenties or thirties in good health and CMV-seronegative.

This CDR3 reads CASTQGGSGNTIYF. The CDR3 DNA is TGCGCCAGCACTCAGGGCGGCTCTGGAAACACCATATATTTT. The chain is built from TRBV5-1 and TRBJ1-3, with D possibly being TRBD1 (5 bases). CDR1 is SGHRS and CDR2 is YFSETQ in the germline V gene. V was shortened by 6 bases and J by 0 bases, with 10 bases between the two germline ends. The CDR3 loop spans 14 amino acids.